The 5 T cell receptor beta chains in this list originate from one sample, sequenced in a study of T cell repertoires in cytomegalovirus infection. One entry per CDR3 protein results from TCRdb running MiXCR on the reads. The sample has under 850,000 distinct CDR3 sequences; 35% to 40% are singletons. Sequenced: PBMCs. Source of these receptors: a human donor in good health (CMV status not recorded). Some clones in this sample may be carry-over from other donors' samples.

The CDR3 spells CASSFVRTGLMPDEQFF. The CDR3 region has the DNA TGTGCCAGCAGTTTTGTTAGGACGGGCCTAATGCCGGATGAGCAGTTCTTC. J is TRBJ2-1 and V is TRBV27; D gene unclear. In germline, CDR1 is MNHEY, CDR2 SMNVEV (reference sequence). The V end lost 3 bases, the J end lost 8 bases, and 23 bases lay between the germline ends. The CDR3 is made up of 17 amino acids.

The chain couples TRBV7-9 to TRBJ2-2; 12 nucleotides agree with TRBD2. This CDR3 contains 19 residues. With 4 bases clipped from V and 1 base from J, the junction kept 10 bases outside the gene matches. CDR1 is SEHNR and CDR2 is FQNEAQ in the germline V gene (reference sequence). This CDR3 reads CASSSRRLAGALNTGELFF. The CDR3 coding sequence is TGTGCCAGCAGCTCACGCCGACTAGCGGGAGCCCTGAACACCGGGGAGCTGTTTTTT.

There are a few counts of this clonotype. CDR3 sequence (DNA): TGTGCCAGCAGACCCGGACAGGGGGTCGGCACCGGGGAGCTGTTTTTT. It encodes CASRPGQGVGTGELFF. The chain links TRBV9 to TRBJ2-2; 10 bases match TRBD1. In germline, CDR1 is SGDLS, CDR2 YYNGEE. This CDR3 is 16 amino acids long. J gave up 4 bases and V 5 bases, and 8 bases lay outside the gene matches.

This clonotype came up a few times. CDR3 nucleotide sequence: TGTGCCAGCAGTTTCGGACGGGAAAAACTGTTTTTT. Amino acid sequence: CASSFGREKLFF. V is TRBV12-3 or TRBV12-4 and J is TRBJ1-4, with D unresolved. Trimming took 3 bases from V and 8 from J, leaving 7 bases between them. The CDR3 is 12 residues long.

The rearrangement uses TRBV27 and TRBJ1-5; D may be TRBD1 (6 bases). Germline V gives CDR1 MNHEY, CDR2 SMNVEV (reference sequence). The V gene lost 6 bases and the J gene lost 0 bases, with 24 bases spanning the gap. The CDR3 totals 19 residues. The CDR3 nucleotides are TGTGCCAGCAGGTCTGGTTTAGACAGGACAGTTGATAGCAATCAGCCCCAGCATTTT. Translating gives CASRSGLDRTVDSNQPQHF.